The 7 T cell receptor beta chains given below trace back to one sample, sequenced in a study of tumor-infiltrating lymphocytes in glioblastoma multiforme. TCRB libraries came from RNA via three nested multiplex PCR rounds. MiXCR, applied by TCRdb to the multiplex PCR reads, yields one record per CDR3 protein. The sample has some 10,000 distinct CDR3 sequences, around 68% seen once; the top ten hold roughly 40%. Material for sequencing was brain tumor tissue. All receptors come from a male donor with glioblastoma.

V and J are TRBV20-1 and TRBJ2-1; perhaps TRBD2 as D (6 bases). V was trimmed by 0 bases and J by 9 bases, leaving 18 bases between them. CDR1 and CDR2 from the germline V gene are DFQATT and SNEGSKA (reference sequence). The CDR3 runs to 15 residues. The DNA of the CDR3 is TGCAGTGCTAGAGATGTATCGGGGGATCATAGTGAGCAGTTCTTC. Encoded protein: CSARDVSGDHSEQFF.

The chain has TRBV20-1 and TRBJ1-4; D gene ambiguous. Trimming removed 1 base at V and 10 bases at J, with 19 bases between. The CDR3 runs to 15 residues. Germline lookup yields CDR1 DFQATT and CDR2 SNEGSKA (reference sequence). The CDR3 nucleotides are TGCAGTGCTAGAGGAGGACGTCCCAGCGGAGGAAAACTGTTTTTT. Protein product: CSARGGRPSGGKLFF.

V gene TRBV28 combines with J gene TRBJ2-7; D ambiguous. Germline V gives CDR1 MDHEN, CDR2 SYDVKM. V lost 7 bases and J 2 bases, leaving 12 bases between the germline ends. The CDR3 totals 13 residues. The CDR3 sequence: CASTFMDAYEQYF. The CDR3 DNA follows: TGTGCCAGCACATTCATGGACGCCTACGAGCAGTACTTC.

The genes are TRBV11-1 and TRBJ1-6, with 7 bases lining up with TRBD1. Germline CDR1 is SGHAT and CDR2 is FQDESV (reference sequence). V shed 5 bases, J shed 7 bases, and the junction held 8 bases outside the gene matches. This CDR3 region has 15 residues. DNA of the CDR3: TGTGCCAGCAGCCCACAGGGGCAGTCGAATTCACCCCTCCACTTT. Translated, it gives CASSPQGQSNSPLHF.

V is TRBV11-2 and J is TRBJ1-1; D may be TRBD1 (6 bases). The CDR3 length is 12 residues. V dropped 1 base and J dropped 10 bases, with 10 bases sitting between them. The germline V gene has CDR1 SGHAT and CDR2 FQNNGV. Here the CDR3 reads CASSLVDRRAFF. CDR3 coding DNA: TGTGCCAGCAGCTTAGTTGACAGGCGAGCTTTCTTT.

This clonotype has only a few counts. Germline is not matched at one junction end, which may reflect a read error. The genes are TRBV7-9 and TRBJ2-5; D is ambiguous. The germline CDR1 and CDR2 sequences are SEHNR and FQNEAQ (reference sequence). The CDR3 totals 14 residues. The CDR3 reads CASSTPYSPENQYF. DNA of the CDR3: TGTGCCAGCAGCACCCCCTATTCCCCAGAGAACCAGTACTTC. The whole variable domain, remainder taken from reference TRBV7-9 and TRBJ2-5, is DTGVSQNPRHKITKRGQNVTFRCDPISEHNRLYWYRQTLGQGPEFLTYFQNEAQLEKSRLLSDRFSAERPKGSFSTLEIQRTEQGDSAMYLCASSTPYSPENQYFGPGTRLLVL.

Concerning this clonotype itself: A much larger clone sits a single nucleotide away, making a read error possible. The rearrangement links TRBV24-1 to TRBJ1-1; D is unresolved. There are 12 residues in the CDR3. Germline lookup yields CDR1 KGHDR and CDR2 SFDVKD. CDR3 sequence: CATSSSDAETFF. CDR3 DNA: TGTGCCACCAGCAGTAGTGACGCTGAAACTTTCTTT.